This T cell receptor beta chain was identified in a study of T cells in Graves' hyperthyroidism and ophthalmopathy. Across the whole study: Pretreatment peripheral blood was obtained at initial diagnosis.

This clonotype was counted at least ten times. V lost 1 base, J lost 0 bases, and 8 bases lay in between. Looked up from germline, CDR1 is DFQATT and CDR2 is SNEGSKA (reference sequence). The CDR3 extends over 14 amino acids. Using roughly 9.4 ml of fresh peripheral blood, PBMCs were prepared. TCR beta CDR3 regions were amplified from RNA transcripts. A first-round RT-PCR of the TCR CDR3 used the HTBI primer set. TCRdb independently ran MiXCR on the multiplex PCR reads; one entry per CDR3 protein. The table lists over 250,000 distinct CDR3 sequences, roughly 22% of them singletons. Sequences were obtained from blood. The rearrangement links TRBV20-1 to TRBJ2-3; the D is unclear. The source is a man younger than 45 with Graves' ophthalmopathy. CDR3 in DNA: TGCAGTGCTAGAGTCGGCGGTAGCACAGATACGCAGTATTTT. Translating gives CSARVGGSTDTQYF.